This TCR beta chain was observed in a study of memory CD4+ T cells and cytomegalovirus serostatus. Sequencing used immunoSEQ multiplex PCR; TCRdb keeps in-frame clones, though not all of them. The repertoire consists of 70,000 to 90,000 clones, with around 80% occurring once and the leading ten covering 2.5% to 3%. The sort gate was single viable CD3+CD4+CD8-CD45RO+ cells for memory CD4+ T cells. Trimming cost V 6 bases and J 2 bases, with 16 bases left between them. Germline CDR1 SGHVS, CDR2 FQNEAQ. This CDR3 is built from 15 residues. Sequenced material: memory CD4+ T cells from blood. The J gene is TRBJ2-5, the V gene TRBV7-8; D is perhaps TRBD1 or TRBD2 (5 bases each). This clonotype was obtained from an adult in good health and CMV-seropositive. The DNA of the CDR3 is TGTGCCAGCAGAGATCGGGACCACGTTCAAGAGACCCAGTACTTC. This gives the protein CASRDRDHVQETQYF.